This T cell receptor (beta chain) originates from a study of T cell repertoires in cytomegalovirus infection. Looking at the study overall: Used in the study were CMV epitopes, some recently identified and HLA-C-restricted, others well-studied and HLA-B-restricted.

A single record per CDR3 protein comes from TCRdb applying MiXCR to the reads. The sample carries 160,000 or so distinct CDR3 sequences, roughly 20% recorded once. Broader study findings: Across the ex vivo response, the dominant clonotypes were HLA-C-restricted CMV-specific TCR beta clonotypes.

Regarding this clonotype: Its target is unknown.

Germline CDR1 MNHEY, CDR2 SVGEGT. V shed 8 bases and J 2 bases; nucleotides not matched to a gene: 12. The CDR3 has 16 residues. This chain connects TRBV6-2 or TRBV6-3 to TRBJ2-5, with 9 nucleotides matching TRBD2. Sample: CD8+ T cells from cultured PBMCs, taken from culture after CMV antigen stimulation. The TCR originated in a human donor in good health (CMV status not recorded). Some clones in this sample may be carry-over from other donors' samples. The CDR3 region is CASLQGASGAQETQYF. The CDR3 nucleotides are TGTGCCAGCTTACAAGGGGCTAGCGGGGCGCAAGAGACCCAGTACTTC.